A selection of T cell receptor beta chains follows, all from one sample in a study of identical twins. TCRdb re-derived calls from the 5' RACE reads in MiXCR, one entry per CDR3 protein. This table has 450,000 to 650,000 distinct CDR3 sequences, 13% to 15% appearing once. These data also formed part of another study, on yellow fever vaccine responses in identical twins.

The sequenced sample was CD4+ T cells sorted from blood. The receptor set was obtained from a woman between 18 and 30 years old in good health. The CDR3 runs from the conserved cysteine through the conserved F or W. The D gene is left open where the match is weak. Size is stated for part of the rows, as once, few or many counts, or as a class when the clone is expanded.

j_call v_call clone_size d_call cdr3_nt cdr3_aa
TRBJ1-4 TRBV12-3/TRBV12-4 few . TGTGCCAGCAGTTCAACAGGGCCAGGTGAAAAACTGTTTTTT CASSSTGPGEKLFF
TRBJ2-2 TRBV14 . . TGTGCCAGCAGCCAAGAGAGGCGGGGGCCCGAGGACGGGGAGCTGTTTTTT CASSQERRGPEDGELFF
TRBJ1-6 TRBV25-1 few . TGTGCCAGTCGCCTTTCCTCCTATAATTCACCCCTCCACTTT CASRLSSYNSPLHF
TRBJ2-3 TRBV3-1 few TRBD2 TGTGCCAGCACCCTCTTCTCGACTAGCGGGGGCTTAGATACGCAGTATTTT CASTLFSTSGGLDTQYF
TRBJ2-7 TRBV29-1 . . TGCAGCGCCGCCCCGAACCAGGTATCCTACGAGCAGTACTTC CSAAPNQVSYEQYF
TRBJ1-5 TRBV20-1 . . TGCAGTGCTAGCCCCCATCAGCCCCAGCATTTT CSASPHQPQHF
TRBJ2-7 TRBV28 . TRBD1 TGTGCCAGCAGTGACAGGGCCTACGAGCAGTACTTC CASSDRAYEQYF
TRBJ1-3 TRBV6-5 few . TGTGCCAGCAGTTACTCTGGGGCAGGGGTGAGCTCTGGAAACACCATATATTTT CASSYSGAGVSSGNTIYF
TRBJ2-2 TRBV5-1 . . TGCGCCAGCAGCCCACTAGACCCGAACACCGGGGAGCTGTTTTTT CASSPLDPNTGELFF
TRBJ1-5 TRBV4-1 few TRBD1 TGCGCCAGCAGCCAAGATAGGGGACAGAATCAGCCCCAGCATTTT CASSQDRGQNQPQHF
TRBJ2-1 TRBV19 few TRBD1 TGTGCCAGTAGTACTCACAGGGGTGGCTCCTACAATGAGCAGTTCTTC CASSTHRGGSYNEQFF
TRBJ2-5 TRBV6-1 . TRBD1 TGTGCCAGCAGCCACCCATACGACAGGGCGTTGGAGACCCAGTACTTC CASSHPYDRALETQYF
TRBJ2-7 TRBV29-1 few TRBD1 TGCAGCGTGTCCGACAGGGGGCACTACGAGCAGTACTTC CSVSDRGHYEQYF
TRBJ2-4 TRBV7-9 few . TGTGCCAGCAGCTTATTCCCAGGGCCCAAAAACATTCAGTACTTC CASSLFPGPKNIQYF
TRBJ1-1 TRBV14 . . TGTGCCAGCAGCCCTACGGACAGAGGGACTGAAGCTTTCTTT CASSPTDRGTEAFF
TRBJ2-7 TRBV28 many . TGTGCCAGCAGTGAAAAGTATGAGCAGTACTTC CASSEKYEQYF
TRBJ2-3 TRBV5-8 . TRBD1 TGTGCCAGCAGCCGCGGGCGGACAGGGGGTTCCGATACGCAGTATTTT CASSRGRTGGSDTQYF
TRBJ2-7 TRBV5-1 few TRBD1 TGCGCCAGCAGCGACGGGACAGGTAAACCCTACGAGCAGTACTTC CASSDGTGKPYEQYF
TRBJ1-1 TRBV20-1 . . TGCAGTGCTCACCGGGGGCAAGAAGCTTTCTTT CSAHRGQEAFF
TRBJ2-7 TRBV20-1 . TRBD2 TGCAGTGCTAGACTAGCGGGAGGGCCCGTCGAGCAGTACTTC CSARLAGGPVEQYF
TRBJ2-1 TRBV20-1 many . TGCAGTGCTAGAGGCAGCGGAACGTACAATGAGCAGTTCTTC CSARGSGTYNEQFF
TRBJ2-5 TRBV12-3/TRBV12-4 . . TGTGCCACAACAGGGTCTAGCGCACGGACCCAGTACTTC CATTGSSARTQYF
TRBJ1-1 TRBV10-3 few . TGTGCCATCAGTGAGTCCGGGCTAACTGAAGCTTTCTTT CAISESGLTEAFF
TRBJ2-5 TRBV20-1 . . TGCAGTGCTAGAGATCGGGGGACAGTACAAGAGACCCAGTACTTC CSARDRGTVQETQYF